The T cell receptor beta chain described here comes from a study of blood T cell repertoires in COVID-19. The assay was immunoSEQ multiplex PCR, and TCRdb's table has in-frame clones only and misses some. The repertoire has over 40,000 clones, 70% to 90% of them found once; the top ten carry 2.5% to 3%. Germline loops: CDR1 SGHTA, CDR2 FQGNSA. CDR3 length: 15 residues. J lost 7 bases, V lost 2 bases, and 7 bases had no gene match. This chain connects TRBV7-2 to TRBJ2-2; 7 bases line up with TRBD2. The sample consisted of peripheral blood. This receptor was obtained from a woman at least 80 years old with acute or convalescent COVID-19. CDR3 residues: CASSLTELASGELFF. Here the CDR3 DNA reads TGTGCCAGCAGCTTAACAGAACTAGCGAGCGGGGAGCTGTTTTTT.